This record covers a single T cell receptor beta chain. What this receptor recognizes is not known. Base qualities are not provided; no much larger clone lies one nucleotide away. The sample belongs to a study of a mutant IDH1 vaccine in newly diagnosed glioma listed by TCRdb under 2021. Concerning the study at large: Patients received eight vaccinations in weeks 1, 3, 5, 7, 11, 15, 19 and 23, corresponding to visits V03 through V10. Before enrollment, most patients had been given radiochemotherapy with temozolomide as standard therapy, while the rest had received either radiotherapy alone or temozolomide alone. The roughly 33 treated patients were approximately 60% male and around 40% female, with a mean age of around 40 years. For exploratory analyses, longitudinal TCRB deep sequencing was carried out in more than 20 treated patients wherever samples were available. Six visits were used for peripheral blood collection: V03 (baseline), V05, V07, V10, V12 and V13. Vaccination was initiated 4-6 weeks after radiotherapy alone, or concurrently with temozolomide cycles in the chemotherapy-containing groups.

The CDR3 numbers 15 residues from cysteine through phenylalanine. Solely the CDR3 DNA is kept, with 45 bases framed from the first base. Compared with germline, V lacks 4 bases and J lacks 10 bases; bases without a gene match: 12. As encoded in the germline V gene (reference sequence), CDR1 is GTSNPN while CDR2 is SVGIG. Study-wide findings and limitations: Selection of PBMC samples for TCRB deep sequencing was based on availability. The authors noted that analyses of patient blood samples could not be reproduced because of sample limitations. Changes in the top peripheral T cell clonotypes picked up by TCRB sequencing did not appear to be linked to pseudoprogression. Across multiple MHC alleles, vaccine-induced immune responses were seen in 93.3% of patients.

According to the study, the label for this sample's time point signals: week 5, during vaccination. Each vaccine dose was 300 ug of a 20-mer mutant IDH1 peptide in Montanide, given subcutaneously with topical imiquimod. Newly diagnosed WHO grade 3 or 4 IDH1-mutant astrocytomas showing loss of nuclear ATRX were present in the donors. The samples were drawn from NOA16, a multicentre, single-arm, open-label phase I trial in Germany that tested a mutant IDH1 peptide vaccine in humans for the first time. Genomic DNA for TCRB sequencing was extracted from EDTA blood using the DNeasy Blood and Tissue Kit. Preparation of the library involved the immunoSEQ multiplex PCR assay. The hsTCRB Kit was used according to the manufacturer's protocol to amplify rearranged TCR beta chain sequences. TCRB libraries were sequenced on an Illumina MiSeq. Per the authors' processing: The proprietary platform of the kit vendor was used for demultiplexing, trimming and gene mapping. TCRdb re-hosts the immuneACCESS table, in-frame sequences only. Its copies lack some clones; in the studies checked, an unresolved V gene accounts for under half of them, and the cause for the rest is not known. The V and J calls and clone size are taken from that table; D and trimming were inferred from the DNA. This sample has about 54,000 clones in its table, and 80% to 85% of those were observed once. Roughly 3.5% of the sample is held by the ten biggest clonotypes.

Specimen: PBMCs, collected from a glioma patient whose treatment included an IDH1 peptide vaccine. The V and J segments used are TRBV30 and TRBJ1-6, with 8 middle bases fitting TRBD1. The sequence derives from a man aged 25 to 40 with glioma. The bases are TGTGCCTGGACTTCTGGACAGGGAGCGGGCTCACCCCTCCACTTT. The resulting protein is CAWTSGQGAGSPLHF.